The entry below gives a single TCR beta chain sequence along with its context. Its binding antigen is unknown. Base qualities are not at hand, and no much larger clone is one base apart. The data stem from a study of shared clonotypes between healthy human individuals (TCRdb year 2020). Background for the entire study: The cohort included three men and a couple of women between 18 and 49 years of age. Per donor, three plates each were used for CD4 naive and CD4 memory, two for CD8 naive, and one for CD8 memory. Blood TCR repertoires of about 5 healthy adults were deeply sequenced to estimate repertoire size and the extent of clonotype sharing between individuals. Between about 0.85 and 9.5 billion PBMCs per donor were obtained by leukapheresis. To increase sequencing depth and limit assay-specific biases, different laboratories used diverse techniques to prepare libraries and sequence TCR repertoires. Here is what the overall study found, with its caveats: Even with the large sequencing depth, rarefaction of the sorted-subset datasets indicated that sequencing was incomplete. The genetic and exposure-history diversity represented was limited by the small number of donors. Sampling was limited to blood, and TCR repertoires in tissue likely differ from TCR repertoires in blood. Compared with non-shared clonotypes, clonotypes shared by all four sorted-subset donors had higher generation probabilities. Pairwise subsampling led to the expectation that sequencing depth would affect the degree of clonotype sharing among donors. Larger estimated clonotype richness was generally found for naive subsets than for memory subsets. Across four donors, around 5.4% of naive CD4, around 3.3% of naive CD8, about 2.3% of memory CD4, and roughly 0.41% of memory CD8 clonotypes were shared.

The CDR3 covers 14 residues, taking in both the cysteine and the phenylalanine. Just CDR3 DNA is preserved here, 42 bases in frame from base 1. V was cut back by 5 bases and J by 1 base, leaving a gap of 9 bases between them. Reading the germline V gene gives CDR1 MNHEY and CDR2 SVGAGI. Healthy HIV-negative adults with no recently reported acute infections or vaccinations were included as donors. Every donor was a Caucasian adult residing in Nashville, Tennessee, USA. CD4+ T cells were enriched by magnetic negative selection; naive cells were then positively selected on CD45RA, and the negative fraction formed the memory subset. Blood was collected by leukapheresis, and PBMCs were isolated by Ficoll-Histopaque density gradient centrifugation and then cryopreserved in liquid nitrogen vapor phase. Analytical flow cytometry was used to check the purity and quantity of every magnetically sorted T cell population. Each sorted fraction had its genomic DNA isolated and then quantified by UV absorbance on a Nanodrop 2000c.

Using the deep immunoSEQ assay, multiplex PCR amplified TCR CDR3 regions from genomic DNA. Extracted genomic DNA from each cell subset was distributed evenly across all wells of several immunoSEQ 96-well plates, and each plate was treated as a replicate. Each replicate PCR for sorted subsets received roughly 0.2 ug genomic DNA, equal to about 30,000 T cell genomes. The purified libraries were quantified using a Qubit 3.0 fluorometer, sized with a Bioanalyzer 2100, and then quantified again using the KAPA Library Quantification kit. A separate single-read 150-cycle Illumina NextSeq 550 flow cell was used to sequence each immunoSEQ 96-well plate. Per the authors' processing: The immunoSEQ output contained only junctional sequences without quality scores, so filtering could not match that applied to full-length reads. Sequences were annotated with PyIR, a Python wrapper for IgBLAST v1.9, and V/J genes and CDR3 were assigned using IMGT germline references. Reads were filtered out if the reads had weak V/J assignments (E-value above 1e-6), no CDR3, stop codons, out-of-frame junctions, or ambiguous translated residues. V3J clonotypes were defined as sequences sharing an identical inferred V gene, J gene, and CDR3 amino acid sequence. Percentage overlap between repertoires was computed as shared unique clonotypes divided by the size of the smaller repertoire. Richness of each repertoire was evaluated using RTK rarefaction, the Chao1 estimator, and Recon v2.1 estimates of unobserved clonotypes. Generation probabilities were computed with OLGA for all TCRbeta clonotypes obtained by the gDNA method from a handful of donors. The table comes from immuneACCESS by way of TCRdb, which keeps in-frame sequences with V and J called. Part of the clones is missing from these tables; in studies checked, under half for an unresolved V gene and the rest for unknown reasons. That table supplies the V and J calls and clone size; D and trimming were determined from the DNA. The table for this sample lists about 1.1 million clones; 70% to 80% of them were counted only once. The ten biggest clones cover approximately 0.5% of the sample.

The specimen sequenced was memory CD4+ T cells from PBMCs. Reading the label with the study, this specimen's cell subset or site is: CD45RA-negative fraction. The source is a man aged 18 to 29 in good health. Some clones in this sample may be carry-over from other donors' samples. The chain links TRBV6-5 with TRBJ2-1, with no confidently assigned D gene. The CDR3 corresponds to CASSIDSSYNEQFF. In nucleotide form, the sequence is TGTGCCAGCAGTATCGACTCTTCCTACAATGAGCAGTTCTTC.